This T cell receptor beta chain was captured by sequencing in a study of cytomegalovirus exposure and HLA in healthy donors. Broader study findings: Later analysis demonstrated an association between a missense DCLRE1C variant and TCR beta V- and J-gene trimming. Most TCRs appeared rarely, but some public TCRs recurred in many donors.

The CDR3 length is 16 residues. Trimming removed 0 bases from V and 0 bases from J, with 9 bases in between. Germline CDR1 is MGHRA and CDR2 is YSYEKL. The PCR had 60 Vbeta and 13 Jbeta primers. The assay was immunoSEQ multiplex PCR, and TCRdb's table has in-frame clones only and misses some. This sample has about 140,000 clones; around 73% occur once, and the top ten carry around 1.2%. Worth noting for this clone: Its antigen is still unknown.

Specimen: PBMCs. This clonotype originated in a woman in her thirties or forties in good health and CMV-seronegative. The chain employs TRBV4-1 and TRBJ1-3, with D maybe TRBD1 (5 bases). In DNA, the CDR3 is TGCGCCAGCAGCCAAGAGGGACTGAACTCTGGAAACACCATATATTTT. Amino acid sequence: CASSQEGLNSGNTIYF.